This TCR beta chain was identified during a study of TIL therapy for anti-PD-1-resistant metastatic lung cancer. Study at large: Patients had a median age of 54 years (range roughly 35-80). Most patients had lung adenocarcinoma.

Documented time point: pre-treatment sample, taken before nivolumab and TIL therapy. V was clipped by 4 bases and J by 6 bases; unmatched bases: 6. This CDR3 contains 14 residues. The germline gives CDR1 SGHTS, CDR2 YDEGEE. Sequencing used immunoSEQ v3. Measured with immunoSEQ multiplex PCR; TCRdb has only the in-frame clones, and not every one. The sample includes 55,000 to 65,000 clones, less than 75% seen only once; the top ten take 1.8%. The input for sequencing was blood, taken at baseline. This chain uses TRBV5-8 with TRBJ1-1; TRBD1 matches at 10 bases. This receptor was obtained from a person aged 25-85 years with non-small cell lung cancer. The CDR3 protein is CASSTTGTGAEAFF. The CDR3 DNA is TGTGCCAGCAGCACAACCGGGACAGGGGCTGAAGCTTTCTTT.